The sequence of this TCR beta chain was determined in a study of blood T cell repertoires in COVID-19. V was shortened by 5 bases and J by 6 bases, with 17 bases between the two germline ends. The germline gives CDR1 LNHDA, CDR2 SQIVND (reference sequence). The CDR3 contains 14 residues. TCRdb's table, derived via immunoSEQ multiplex PCR, lists solely in-frame clones and lacks some. The data show under 250,000 clones, with over 80% seen just once and 6% to 7% held by the top ten. The receptor was isolated from an older woman with active or convalescent COVID-19. The V gene is TRBV19, the J gene TRBJ2-7; D possibly corresponds to TRBD1 (5 bases). The sequencing sample was made of peripheral blood. CDR3 loop: CASSGGQGWVEQYF. The CDR3 DNA reads TGTGCCAGTAGTGGCGGTCAGGGATGGGTCGAGCAGTACTTC.